This T cell receptor (beta chain) was observed in a study of regulatory T cells in long-lasting Graves disease. Through Arm-PCR of CDR3 regions and iRepertoire HTBI primers, TCR beta libraries were built. TCRdb re-analysed the multiplex PCR reads in MiXCR, keeping a single row per CDR3 protein. Seen here are a few hundred thousand distinct CDR3 sequences, 20% to 25% observed once, and the top ten hold 10% to 15%. The CDR3 extends over 15 amino acids. Trimming removed 3 bases at V and 7 bases at J, with 15 bases between. The V gene's germline CDR1 is SGHAT and CDR2 FQDESV (reference sequence). Time point: persistent/refractory GD, antithyroid drugs over 5 years with positive TRAb. Extracted RNA from PBMCs served as the source of the TCR library. Graves' disease diagnosis followed American Thyroid Association guidelines. Patients of an endocrinology department in Xi'an, China, were included.

This chain links TRBV11-1 with TRBJ2-2; D might be TRBD1 or TRBD2, each matching 5 bases. Sequencing was performed on peripheral blood mononuclear cells (PBMCs), taken when the disease was refractory, from a patient treated with antithyroid drugs. The TCR was taken from a female donor with Graves disease. The CDR3 protein is CASSFSGTGYGELFF. CDR3 bases: TGTGCCAGCAGCTTTTCCGGGACCGGTTACGGGGAGCTGTTTTTT.